The present T cell receptor (beta chain) was sequenced within a study of regulatory T cells in long-lasting Graves disease. Turning to the study itself: Persistent Graves' disease denoted over 5 years of antithyroid drugs plus positive TSH receptor antibodies. General study points: Peripheral blood was the sole material, not thyroid tissue. Persistent disease showed a preference for TRBV28, TRBJ1-2 and TRBJ2-5.

Remarks on this clonotype: Antigen: not known.

HTBI primers from iRepertoire and Arm-PCR of CDR3 regions yielded the TCR beta libraries. TCRdb fed the multiplex PCR reads into MiXCR, producing one record per CDR3 protein. The sample has a few hundred thousand distinct CDR3 sequences, roughly 24% seen once. V gave up 0 bases and J gave up 5 bases, with 11 bases separating them. CDR1 and CDR2 from the germline V gene are GTSNPN and SVGIG (reference sequence). CDR3 length: 14 amino acids. This sample's time point: persistent/refractory GD, antithyroid drugs over 5 years with positive TRAb. RNA isolated from PBMCs was used to make the TCR library. The sequence derives from a woman aged 40 to 50 with Graves disease. V and J are TRBV30 and TRBJ1-5; D is possibly TRBD1 (5 bases). The specimen comprised peripheral blood mononuclear cells (PBMCs), sampled when the disease was refractory, from a patient treated with antithyroid drugs. CDR3 sequence: CAWSVHTGDQPQHF. The CDR3 DNA is TGTGCCTGGAGTGTACATACGGGGGATCAGCCCCAGCATTTT.